This T cell receptor (beta chain) originates from a study of blood T cells in healthy people across ages. CDR3 length: 16 amino acids. Trimming left V 2 bases short and J 7 bases short, with 19 bases between. Germline V lookup: CDR1 MDHEN, CDR2 SYDVKM. PCR was performed a second time for roughly 7 to 12 cycles using a sample-barcoded 5' primer and a J-beta primer mix. In TCRdb, the 5' RACE reads were re-called with MiXCR into one record per CDR3 protein. The repertoire includes approximately 1.5 million distinct CDR3 sequences, roughly 32% of them detected once, and 11% sits in the top ten. With each sample, at least 5.5 micrograms of total RNA were extracted.

The genes are TRBV28 and TRBJ2-3; D not certain. Sample: blood. The origin of this receptor is a woman aged 25-40 years in good health. CDR3: CASSLNGLIFVNTQYF. The CDR3 DNA is TGTGCCAGCAGTTTAAATGGCCTAATCTTCGTGAATACGCAGTATTTT. Based on the CDR3 plus reference TRBV28 and TRBJ2-3, the full variable domain is DVKVTQSSRYLVKRTGEKVFLECVQDMDHENMFWYRQDPGLGLRLIYFSYDVKMKEKGDIPEGYSVSREKKERFSLILESASTNQTSMYLCASSLNGLIFVNTQYFGPGTRLTVL.